These 12 T cell receptor beta chains share one sample of origin, sequenced in a study of CD8 T cells in Susac syndrome. Reverse transcription of 0.5 to 1 ug RNA was carried out with random hexamers. TCRdb processed the immunoSEQ multiplex PCR reads anew with MiXCR; each CDR3 protein has one entry. The data contain over 350,000 distinct CDR3 sequences, 85% of them singletons. What was sequenced was CD8+ T cells from PBMCs. These receptors all stem from a human donor with multiple sclerosis.

The CDR3 region is CACLMNTEAFF. The DNA for the CDR3 is TGTGCCTGTCTCATGAACACTGAAGCTTTCTTT. The chain carries TRBV30 and TRBJ1-1; the D is unclear. The germline gives CDR1 GTSNPN, CDR2 SVGIG (reference sequence). The CDR3 runs 11 residues. Trimming removed 6 bases at V and 0 bases at J, with 5 bases between.

The chain carries TRBV4-1 and TRBJ1-1; D gene unclear. CDR3 length: 15 amino acids. The germline V gene encodes CDR1 MGHRA and CDR2 YSYEKL. V lost 1 base and J 1 base, leaving 10 bases between the germline ends. This chain's CDR3 is CASSQARLTNTEAFF. As DNA, the CDR3 is TGCGCCAGCAGCCAAGCCCGTCTCACGAACACTGAAGCTTTCTTT.

This clonotype showed up just a few times. This sequence joins TRBV3-1 and TRBJ2-7; TRBD2 matches 7 bases. Trimming cost V 0 bases and J 5 bases; bases outside gene matches: 16. The germline gives CDR1 LGHDT, CDR2 YNNKEL (reference sequence). The CDR3 has 18 residues. The CDR3 here is CASSQDIDLGAGTHEQYF. The DNA of the CDR3 is TGTGCCAGCAGCCAAGATATTGATTTGGGAGCGGGGACCCACGAGCAGTACTTC.

This rearrangement joins TRBV27 to TRBJ1-5, with a possible D match to TRBD1 (5 bases). V was shortened by 6 bases and J by 0 bases, with 6 bases between the two germline ends. CDR3 length: 13 amino acids. Germline CDR1 MNHEY, CDR2 SMNVEV (reference sequence). This chain's CDR3 is CASRGGSNQPQHF. CDR3 in DNA: TGTGCCAGCAGGGGGGGTAGCAATCAGCCCCAGCATTTT.

V gene TRBV20-1 combines with J gene TRBJ2-2; the match to TRBD1 covers 9 bases. Germline-derived CDR1 and CDR2 are DFQATT and SNEGSKA (reference sequence). CDR3 size: 14 residues. After removal of 5 bases from V and 5 bases from J, the junction contained 6 bases not matched to a gene. For the CDR3, the DNA is TGCAGTGCTGGCCTACAGGGGGCAACCGGGGAGCTGTTTTTT. Translated, it gives CSAGLQGATGELFF.

V and J are TRBV7-9 and TRBJ2-7, with no clear D. CDR1 and CDR2 (germline): SEHNR, FQNEAQ (reference sequence). The CDR3 sequence is 13 residues long. The germline V and J ends were trimmed by 7 bases and 2 bases, with 12 bases remaining between them. Here the CDR3 DNA reads TGTGCCAGCACCCCTCGTGATGCCTACGAGCAGTACTTC. The encoded protein is CASTPRDAYEQYF.

The gene calls are TRBV6-1 and TRBJ2-7, with D perhaps TRBD2 (5 bases). There are 14 residues in the CDR3. Germline V CDR1 and CDR2: MNHNS, SASEGT. Trimming stripped 6 bases from V and 0 bases from J, with 12 bases between. CDR3 nucleotide sequence: TGTGCCAGCAGGGTGGAGGAGAGCTCCTACGAGCAGTACTTC. Its protein product is CASRVEESSYEQYF.

The chain links TRBV9 to TRBJ2-1; D is ambiguous. V lost 2 bases and J lost 0, with 9 bases in between. Germline CDR1 and CDR2: SGDLS and YYNGEE. This CDR3 has 15 residues. In DNA form, the CDR3 reads TGTGCCAGCAGCGTGAGCCAGAGCTCCTACAATGAGCAGTTCTTC. Translating it yields CASSVSQSSYNEQFF.

This clonotype was observed a few times. The rearrangement joins TRBV5-4 to TRBJ2-7; D not certain. The germline CDR1 and CDR2 sequences are SGHNT and YYREEE (reference sequence). The V and J ends lost 5 bases and 5 bases respectively, with 8 bases between them. The CDR3 contains 11 residues. The CDR3 loop is CASSPAHEQYF. As DNA, the CDR3 is TGTGCCAGCAGTCCGGCCCACGAGCAGTACTTC. The variable domain in full, with the rest retrieved from reference TRBV5-4 and TRBJ2-7, is ETGVTQSPTHLIKTRGQQVTLRCSSQSGHNTVSWYQQALGQGPQFIFQYYREEENGRGNFPPRFSGLQFPNYSSELNVNALELDDSALYLCASSPAHEQYFGPGTRLTVT.

The chain couples TRBV11-2 to TRBJ2-3, with TRBD2 identical over 11 bases. Germline values: CDR1 SGHAT, CDR2 FQNNGV. The CDR3 length is 16 residues. V shed 6 bases and J 0 bases; nucleotides not matched to a gene: 5. The CDR3 DNA follows: TGTGCCAGCAGTTCGACTAGCGGGGACAGCACAGATACGCAGTATTTT. The encoded protein is CASSSTSGDSTDTQYF. The full variable domain, completed using reference TRBV11-2 and TRBJ2-3, is EAGVAQSPRYKIIEKRQSVAFWCNPISGHATLYWYQQILGQGPKLLIQFQNNGVVDDSQLPKDRFSAERLKGVDSTLKIQPAKLEDSAVYLCASSSTSGDSTDTQYFGPGTRLTVL.

This clonotype was recorded once. The chain couples TRBV6-5 to TRBJ2-1, with D possibly being TRBD1 or TRBD2 (6 bases each). The V and J ends lost 0 bases and 8 bases respectively, with 8 bases between them. Germline CDR1 is MNHEY and CDR2 is SVGAGI. The CDR3 is made up of 13 amino acids. The CDR3 sequence is CASSYSGGYEQFF. DNA for the CDR3: TGTGCCAGCAGTTACTCAGGGGGGTATGAGCAGTTCTTC.

This chain joins TRBV12-3 or TRBV12-4 and TRBJ2-3, with unresolved D. CDR3 length equals 15 residues. Trimming cost V 0 bases and J 4 bases, with 11 bases left between them. CDR3 region: CASSLANSGADTQYF. The CDR3 coding sequence is TGTGCCAGCAGTTTAGCGAACAGTGGGGCAGATACGCAGTATTTT.